This TCR beta chain originates from a study of Ad26.COV2.S vaccination and SARS-CoV-2 variants. Study in general: Participants got Ad26.COV2.S intramuscularly, once or twice 56 days apart.

V gave up 0 bases and J gave up 5 bases, with 17 bases separating them. The CDR3 length is 16 residues. Germline V gives CDR1 SGHRS, CDR2 YFSETQ. This clone was seen a handful of times. The repertoire was sequenced with immunoSEQ multiplex PCR; TCRdb's copy has only in-frame clones and lacks some. The table includes hundreds of thousands of clones, nearly 90% detected once. Treatment denoted: some 19 received Ad26.COV2.S at low or high dose, single or two shots; about 5 received placebo; per-sample allocation not given. Specimen acquisition occurred on day 63 following the initial vaccine or placebo injection. Boston supplied an adult donor aged 18-55 years. An Ad26 vector carrying the Wuhan-strain SARS-CoV-2 spike served as the vaccine.

The material sequenced was peripheral blood, taken in a trial of Ad26.COV2.S vaccine versus placebo. This receptor was identified in a person aged 18-65 years who received the Ad26.COV2.S COVID-19 vaccine or a placebo. The chain recombines TRBV5-1 with TRBJ1-1, with D uncertain. The CDR3 DNA follows: TGCGCCAGCAGCTTGGCCTACATCGCTCCTGGTACTGAAGCTTTCTTT. Its translation: CASSLAYIAPGTEAFF.